The clone carrying this T cell receptor beta chain came up a few times. This sample stems from a study of T-cell memory formation after mild COVID-19. For the study at large: Largely, TCR clusters stayed within a single donor.

Germline V gene data show CDR1 as LGHNA and CDR2 as YNFKEQ. This CDR3 has 13 residues. Trimming left V 4 bases short and J 6 bases short, with 10 bases between. Via MiXCR, TCRdb re-called the 5' RACE reads, giving one row per CDR3 protein. The data hold around 340,000 distinct CDR3 sequences, with roughly 15% observed a single time. The receptor was isolated from a man aged 18-30 years who had mild COVID-19 (a few samples of this study predate the infection). Cell type and time point are not known. Sequencing was performed on PBMCs or a T cell subset sorted from them (not recorded which). The rearrangement links TRBV4-2 to TRBJ2-1; D may be TRBD1 (5 bases). CDR3 sequence: CASSPGHPNEQFF. The CDR3, as DNA: TGTGCCAGCAGCCCTGGACACCCCAATGAGCAGTTCTTC.